This TCR beta chain was recovered during a study of beta chain features in type 1 diabetes. Overall study: Patients shared similar age, gender and cell yields with healthy donors. Study-level results: When Type 1 diabetes patients were examined, their TCRB CDR3s proved moderately but significantly shorter in all four CD4+ subsets.

Germline V lookup: CDR1 SGHDT, CDR2 YYEEEE. This CDR3 is built from 13 residues. Trimming pared 4 bases from V and 7 bases from J, leaving 12 bases between. To note about this clone: Its antigen remains unknown.

Expressed TCRB transcripts were sequenced because the entire RNA isolate underwent reverse transcription. The data were produced by immunoSEQ multiplex PCR, yet TCRdb's version contains in-frame clones alone and is incomplete. The sample carries fewer than 300,000 clones, about a tenth recorded once. Every donor had blood drawn once into heparin, around 120 mL on average. All of the sorted populations showed purity greater than 98%. The TCR comes from a man under 40 with type 1 diabetes. Sequenced: naive CD4+ T cells from blood. The chain recombines TRBV5-6 with TRBJ2-1, with a tentative D call TRBD2 (5 bases). The DNA for the CDR3 is TGTGCCAGCAGCCGACGCTCGGGAAATGAGCAGTTCTTC. Translated, it gives CASSRRSGNEQFF.